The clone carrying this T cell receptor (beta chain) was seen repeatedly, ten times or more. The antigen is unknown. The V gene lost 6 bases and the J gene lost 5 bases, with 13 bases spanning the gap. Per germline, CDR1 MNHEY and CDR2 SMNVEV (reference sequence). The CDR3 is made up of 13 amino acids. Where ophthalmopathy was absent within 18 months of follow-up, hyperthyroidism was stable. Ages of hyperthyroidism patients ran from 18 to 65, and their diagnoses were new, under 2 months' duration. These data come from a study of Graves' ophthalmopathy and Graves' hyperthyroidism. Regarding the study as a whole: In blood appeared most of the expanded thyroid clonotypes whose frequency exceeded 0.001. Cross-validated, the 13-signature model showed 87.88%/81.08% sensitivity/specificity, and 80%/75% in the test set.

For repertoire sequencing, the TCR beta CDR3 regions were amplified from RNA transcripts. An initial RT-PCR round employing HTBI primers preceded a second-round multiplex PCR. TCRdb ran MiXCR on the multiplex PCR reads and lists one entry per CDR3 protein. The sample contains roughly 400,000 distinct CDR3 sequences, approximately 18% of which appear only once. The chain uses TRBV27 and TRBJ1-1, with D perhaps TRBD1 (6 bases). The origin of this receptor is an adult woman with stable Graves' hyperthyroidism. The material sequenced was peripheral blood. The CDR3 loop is CASRLGAVTEAFF. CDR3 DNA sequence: TGTGCCAGCAGATTGGGGGCGGTTACTGAAGCTTTCTTT.